This T cell receptor (beta chain) came from a study of glioma-infiltrating T cells after dendritic cell vaccination. Study-level findings and limits: Patients with more pretreatment TILs had longer time to progression and survival. Complete blood and tumor specimen sets were limited to few patients.

Concerning this clone: The antigen remains undetermined.

Primers: 60 V beta forward and 13 J beta reverse. The repertoire was sequenced with immunoSEQ multiplex PCR; TCRdb's copy has only in-frame clones and lacks some. The sample lists 80,000 to 95,000 clones, over 75% seen once, with over 2.5% in the top ten. The CDR3 consists of 12 residues. The trim removed 6 bases at V and 9 bases at J, leaving 5 bases unmatched. CDR1 is LNHDA and CDR2 is SQIVND in the germline V gene (reference sequence). The sequence came from a human donor with glioblastoma. The sample in question was blood, obtained before dendritic cell vaccination. V gene TRBV19 combines with J gene TRBJ2-3, with 8 bases matching TRBD1. This CDR3 reads CASSQDRDTQYF. The CDR3 DNA reads as TGTGCCAGTAGCCAGGACAGGGACACGCAGTATTTT.